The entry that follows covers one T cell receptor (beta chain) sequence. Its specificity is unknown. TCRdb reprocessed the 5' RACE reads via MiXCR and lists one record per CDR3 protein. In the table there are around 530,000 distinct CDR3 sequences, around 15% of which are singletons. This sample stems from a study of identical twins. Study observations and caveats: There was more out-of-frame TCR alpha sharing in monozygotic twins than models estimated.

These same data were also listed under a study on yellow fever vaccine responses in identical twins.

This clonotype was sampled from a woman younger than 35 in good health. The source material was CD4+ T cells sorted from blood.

The CDR3 DNA sequence: TGTGCCAGCAGTCCCACCCTAGCGGGCGAGCAGTACTTC. Its protein product is CASSPTLAGEQYF. The gene calls are TRBV3-1 and TRBJ2-7; 8 nucleotides agree with TRBD2. The CDR3 has 13 amino acids. Germline CDR1 reads LGHDT; CDR2 reads YNNKEL (reference sequence). Losses at the gene ends were 6 bases for V and 6 bases for J; bases not matched to a gene: 7.